This T cell receptor (beta chain) is from a study of read filtering for tumor transcriptome and immune sequencing. Molecular barcoded adaptors covering alpha/delta and beta/gamma chains were used on 400 ng RNA. Using its own MiXCR run on the reads, TCRdb lists one record per CDR3 protein. The sample holds about 58,000 distinct CDR3 sequences, approximately 13% seen once. This clonotype was counted at least ten times. The CDR3 sequence is 18 residues long. V gave up 6 bases and J gave up 1 base; unmatched junction bases: 13. In germline, CDR1 is DFQATT, CDR2 SNEGSKA (reference sequence). The TCR sequence derives from a donor older than 35 with multiple myeloma. Specimen: a population of CD138-negative cells sorted from bone marrow. The rearrangement joins TRBV20-1 to TRBJ2-4, with 12 nucleotides matching TRBD1. CDR3 sequence (DNA): TGCAGTGCAAATCCGGGACAGGGGGCTTTTTCGGCCAAAAACATTCAGTACTTC. Its protein product is CSANPGQGAFSAKNIQYF.